One and the same sample provided the 13 T cell receptor beta chains below, sequenced in a study of blood T cell repertoires in COVID-19. Only in-frame clones appear in the TCRdb table, and some are missing; sequencing was by immunoSEQ multiplex PCR. The data show some 200,000 clones, under 95% seen once. The sample consisted of peripheral blood. These receptors were taken from a young man with acute or convalescent COVID-19.

There are a few counts of this clone. The chain links TRBV19 to TRBJ1-5; TRBD1 agrees at 7 bases. V trimming: 9 bases; J trimming: 2 bases; junction bases outside the gene matches: 7. Looked up from germline, CDR1 is LNHDA and CDR2 is SQIVND (reference sequence). CDR3 length: 14 amino acids. The CDR3 protein is CASSDRDRNQPQHF. CDR3 DNA sequence: TGTGCCAGCAGTGACAGGGATCGCAATCAGCCCCAGCATTTT. Using reference TRBV19 and TRBJ1-5 for the parts outside the CDR3, the full variable domain is DGGITQSPKYLFRKEGQNVTLSCEQNLNHDAMYWYRQDPGQGLRLIYYSQIVNDFQKGDIAEGYSVSREKKESFPLTVTSAQKNPTAFYLCASSDRDRNQPQHFGDGTRLSIL.

The chain uses TRBV15 and TRBJ1-3; a weak D match, TRBD1 (5 bases). V was trimmed by 4 bases and J by 7 bases, leaving 20 bases between them. In germline, CDR1 is LNHNV, CDR2 YYDKDF (reference sequence). The CDR3 runs 16 residues. This CDR3 reads CATSTPGRRVQNTIYF. CDR3 nucleotides: TGTGCCACCAGCACTCCGGGACGGAGGGTTCAGAACACCATATATTTT.

This clone appeared once. The chain couples TRBV18 to TRBJ1-5, with D perhaps matching TRBD1 (6 bases). CDR1 KGHSH and CDR2 LQKENI come from the germline V gene. Trimming cost V 6 bases and J 6 bases, with 18 bases left between them. This CDR3 region has 15 residues. The CDR3 coding sequence is TGTGCCAGCTCGAAAACCGGGGGGCAGGGTCAGCCCCAGCATTTT. Translated: CASSKTGGQGQPQHF.

V is TRBV27 and J is TRBJ2-7; the D gene is possibly TRBD1 (6 bases). V shed 6 bases and J shed 4 bases, with 19 bases lying between them. Germline V gives CDR1 MNHEY, CDR2 SMNVEV (reference sequence). The CDR3 is 15 amino acids. In DNA, the CDR3 is TGTGCCAGCAGGGGGGAGTCGGGCAGGGGTTACGAGCAGTACTTC. Encoded protein: CASRGESGRGYEQYF.

This chain joins TRBV27 and TRBJ2-5; 14 bases map to TRBD2. The junction had 4 bases not matched to a gene; V was cut back by 3 bases and J by 4 bases. The CDR3 length is 16 residues. The germline V gene has CDR1 MNHEY and CDR2 SMNVEV (reference sequence). CDR3 sequence: CASSFGTSGRGETQYF. As DNA, the CDR3 is TGTGCCAGCAGTTTCGGGACTAGCGGGAGAGGAGAGACCCAGTACTTC.

The chain employs TRBV13 and TRBJ2-5; possible D gene TRBD1, 6 bases. Germline CDR1 reads PRHDT; CDR2 reads FYEKMQ (reference sequence). V gave up 1 base and J gave up 5 bases, with 11 bases separating them. The CDR3 contains 14 residues. The CDR3 region has the DNA TGTGCCAGCAGCTTAGCGCAGGGGAGTGAGACCCAGTACTTC. Translation gives CASSLAQGSETQYF.

The chain has TRBV7-8 and TRBJ1-5, with D possibly matching TRBD1 (5 bases). Trimming pared 1 base from V and 7 bases from J, leaving 8 bases between. CDR1 and CDR2 (germline): SGHVS, FQNEAQ. This CDR3 has 13 residues. CDR3 coding DNA: TGTGCCAGCAGCTTAGATCGGGGGCAGCCCCAGCATTTT. This gives the protein CASSLDRGQPQHF.

This clone was observed once. V usage is TRBV24-1 and J usage is TRBJ2-1; tentative D call: TRBD2 (5 bases). Trimming stripped 3 bases from V and 8 bases from J, with 10 bases between. The CDR3 length is 13 residues. Per germline, CDR1 KGHDR and CDR2 SFDVKD. In DNA form, the CDR3 reads TGTGCCACCAGTGATCTCCCCGGGGATGAGCAGTTCTTC. It translates to CATSDLPGDEQFF.

This chain connects TRBV15 to TRBJ2-7; 7 positions agree with TRBD1. Germline V gene lookup returns CDR1 LNHNV and CDR2 YYDKDF (reference sequence). The V segment lost 5 bases and the J segment 2 bases; nucleotides outside the gene matches: 3. The CDR3 covers 13 residues. As DNA, the CDR3 is TGTGCCACCAGCTTTGGACAGGCCTACGAGCAGTACTTC. It codes for CATSFGQAYEQYF.

This clone appeared once. V usage is TRBV2 and J usage is TRBJ1-6, with D tentatively TRBD1 (5 bases). This CDR3 is built from 15 residues. V was shortened by 0 bases and J by 10 bases, with 13 bases between the two germline ends. Germline-derived CDR1 and CDR2 are SNHLY and FYNNEI. The CDR3 nucleotides read TGTGCCAGCAGTGAAGCAGGGGATCTCGGCTCACCCCTCCACTTT. Translated: CASSEAGDLGSPLHF.

The J gene is TRBJ2-7, the V gene TRBV10-1, with D hard to call. This CDR3 has 13 residues. The V end lost 1 base, the J end lost 2 bases, and 6 bases lay between the germline ends. CDR1 is WNHNN and CDR2 is SYGVQD in the germline V gene (reference sequence). In DNA form, the CDR3 reads TGCGCCAGCAGTGAGTACATCACCTACGAGCAGTACTTC. This sequence encodes CASSEYITYEQYF.

J is TRBJ1-1 and V is TRBV19; TRBD1 aligns across 7 bases. V lost 4 bases and J lost 5; bases outside the gene matches: 10. The CDR3 sequence is 15 residues long. Germline loops: CDR1 LNHDA, CDR2 SQIVND (reference sequence). DNA of the CDR3: TGTGCCAGTAGTAAGGGGGCATCCGGTTATACTGAAGCTTTCTTT. Translating gives CASSKGASGYTEAFF.

The gene calls are TRBV19 and TRBJ2-4, with 10 bases lining up with TRBD1. V shed 5 bases and J 0 bases; nucleotides not matched to a gene: 7. CDR3 length: 17 amino acids. Germline V gene data show CDR1 as LNHDA and CDR2 as SQIVND (reference sequence). The CDR3 DNA reads TGTGCCAGTAGTTTCGACAGGGGGCGCGAAGCCAAAAACATTCAGTACTTC. Translated: CASSFDRGREAKNIQYF.